This T cell receptor beta chain is drawn from a study of PD-1 blockade in classical Hodgkin lymphoma. The CDR3 runs to 15 residues. Per germline, CDR1 SEHNR and CDR2 FQNEAQ (reference sequence). Trimming removed 3 bases at V and 4 bases at J, with 13 bases between. Of note for this clone: Its antigen is still unknown.

Study-level findings and limits: Reports described newly diagnosed patients as having lower baseline TCR diversity than healthy donors. Repertoire difference causes, possibly disease activity or prior therapy, remain undefined.

Time point indicated: newly diagnosed, previously untreated cHL patient sample. The comparison group had newly diagnosed, previously untreated classical Hodgkin lymphoma. Profiled with immunoSEQ multiplex PCR; TCRdb holds only in-frame clones, not every one. This table has roughly 70,000 clones, approximately 93% appearing once. The sample was peripheral blood mononuclear cells (PBMCs). This clonotype was obtained from a human donor with classical Hodgkin lymphoma. The chain couples TRBV7-9 to TRBJ2-1; tentatively, D is TRBD2 (6 bases). The CDR3 region is CASSLRDLGYNEQFF. In DNA, the CDR3 is TGTGCCAGCAGCTTGCGGGACTTGGGGTACAATGAGCAGTTCTTC.